Below, 2 T cell receptor beta chains from the same sample are listed, as sequenced in a study of CD8 T cells in ankylosing spondylitis. A single record per CDR3 protein comes from TCRdb applying MiXCR to the 5' RACE reads. The repertoire holds 150,000 to 200,000 distinct CDR3 sequences, with roughly 18% as singletons. The sequenced material came from blood, either unsorted or a sorted T cell fraction (not recorded which). Every receptor here comes from a male donor with ankylosing spondylitis or in good health (not recorded which).

The rearrangement joins TRBV18 to TRBJ1-2; 7 bases are shared with TRBD1. This CDR3 spans 13 amino acids. Unmatched junction bases numbered 8, after V lost 5 bases and J lost 8 bases. Germline V gene sequence: CDR1 KGHSH, CDR2 LQKENI. CDR3 sequence: CASSSTGTEGYTF. The CDR3 coding sequence is TGTGCCAGCTCATCGACAGGGACGGAAGGCTACACCTTC.

The J gene is TRBJ2-1, the V gene TRBV24-1; 10 bases agree with TRBD2. CDR1 and CDR2 (germline): KGHDR, SFDVKD. Losses at the gene ends were 3 bases for V and 9 bases for J; bases not matched to a gene: 10. The CDR3 runs 16 residues. The CDR3 DNA reads as TGTGCCACCAGTGATGGGCTAGCGGGAGTAGACGGTGAGCAGTTCTTC. This encodes CATSDGLAGVDGEQFF.